These 15 T cell receptor beta chains originate from one sample sequenced in a study of T cell changes during pregnancy in multiple sclerosis. Profiling relied on immunoSEQ multiplex PCR, and the TCRdb table lists in-frame clones only, not all of them. Among some 60,000 clones listed, roughly 91% were seen once. The sample here was peripheral blood, taken in the third trimester of pregnancy. The receptor set was obtained from a female donor in good health, enrolled as a control in a pregnancy study.

The chain links TRBV6-1 to TRBJ2-2; a weak D match, TRBD1 (5 bases). Germline V gives CDR1 MNHNS, CDR2 SASEGT. The CDR3 runs 13 residues. V lost 7 bases to trimming and J lost 4 bases, with 10 bases between them. The CDR3 bases are TGTGCCAGCACCGACAGACTCACCGGGGAGCTGTTTTTT. This gives the protein CASTDRLTGELFF.

V and J are TRBV28 and TRBJ1-1; D gene uncertain. V was cut by 8 bases and J by 4 bases, with 14 bases left in between. There are 13 residues in the CDR3. Germline V gene sequence: CDR1 MDHEN, CDR2 SYDVKM. This CDR3 is CASLDPVGTEAFF. Written as DNA, the CDR3 is TGTGCCAGCCTAGACCCCGTGGGCACTGAAGCTTTCTTT.

The V and J genes are TRBV18 and TRBJ1-2; the match to TRBD1 covers 10 bases. Trimming removed 1 base from V and 0 bases from J; junction bases left unmatched: 8. CDR1 is KGHSH, CDR2 LQKENI, per germline. The CDR3 has 18 residues. CDR3 sequence: CASSPRDRGGVANYGYTF. The CDR3 DNA is TGTGCCAGCTCACCACGGGACAGGGGAGGCGTAGCTAACTATGGCTACACCTTC.

This sequence joins TRBV29-1 and TRBJ1-1; tentative D call: TRBD1 (5 bases). CDR1 is SQVTM and CDR2 is ANQGSEA in the germline V gene. V dropped 4 bases and J dropped 4 bases, with 10 bases sitting between them. The CDR3 has 12 residues. Here the CDR3 DNA reads TGCAGCGTTGGAAGGGGTGGCACTGAAGCTTTCTTT. It translates to CSVGRGGTEAFF.

This clone appeared a single time. The chain links TRBV6-6 to TRBJ2-3; D is unresolved. Germline lookup yields CDR1 MNHNY and CDR2 SVGAGI (reference sequence). The length of the CDR3 is 14 residues. Trimming stripped 6 bases from V and 2 bases from J, with 12 bases between. The CDR3 DNA sequence: TGTGCCAGCAGCTACATCAGCGACACAGATACGCAGTATTTT. This gives the protein CASSYISDTDTQYF.

The chain employs TRBV5-4 and TRBJ1-2, with D possibly TRBD1 on 5 matching bases. Per germline, CDR1 SGHNT and CDR2 YYREEE (reference sequence). The CDR3 contains 14 residues. The ends were cut back, 3 bases at V and 8 bases at J, with 17 bases in the middle. As DNA, the CDR3 is TGTGCCAGCAGCTCCGGAGCCCAGGGTCAGGGCTACACCTTC. It yields the protein CASSSGAQGQGYTF.

Here the CDR3 DNA reads TGTGCCAGCAGCTGGACAGTCGCCAACGCTGGAAACACCATATATTTT. It specifies CASSWTVANAGNTIYF. The gene calls are TRBV7-8 and TRBJ1-3, with D tentatively TRBD1 (6 bases). V was cut by 4 bases and J by 2 bases, with 15 bases left in between. Per germline, CDR1 SGHVS and CDR2 FQNEAQ. CDR3 size: 16 residues.

The chain joins TRBV5-6 to TRBJ2-2; no definite D call. V lost 4 bases and J lost 3, with 7 bases in between. The germline V gene has CDR1 SGHDT and CDR2 YYEEEE. The CDR3 consists of 13 residues. CDR3 sequence: CASSVYDTGELFF. DNA for the CDR3: TGTGCCAGCAGCGTCTACGACACCGGGGAGCTGTTTTTT.

The chain employs TRBV9 and TRBJ2-3; the D is unclear. The CDR3 extends over 12 amino acids. Germline V gene data show CDR1 as SGDLS and CDR2 as YYNGEE. Trimming cost V 3 bases and J 2 bases, with 4 bases left between them. The CDR3, as DNA: TGTGCCAGCAGCGCCTACACAGATACGCAGTATTTT. Translation gives CASSAYTDTQYF.

V gene TRBV4-3 combines with J gene TRBJ1-2; TRBD1 agrees at 7 bases. V was pared by 3 bases and J by 8 bases, with 9 bases of the junction left unmatched. Germline values: CDR1 LGHNA, CDR2 YSLEER. The CDR3 runs 14 residues. The CDR3 protein is CASSQEGQWNGYTF. The CDR3 nucleotides are TGCGCCAGCAGCCAGGAGGGACAGTGGAACGGCTACACCTTC.

This chain joins TRBV5-6 and TRBJ1-2; D is ambiguous. Trimming pared 0 bases from V and 6 bases from J, leaving 12 bases between. This CDR3 has 14 residues. The germline gives CDR1 SGHDT, CDR2 YYEEEE. CDR3 sequence: CASSLVEPAHGYTF. The CDR3 DNA reads TGTGCCAGCAGCTTGGTTGAGCCTGCTCATGGCTACACCTTC.

By frequency in the sample, this clone is medium-sized (0.01 to 0.1%). The V gene is TRBV11-2, the J gene TRBJ2-7; TRBD2 might be the D (6 bases). The CDR3 loop spans 15 amino acids. V lost 2 bases, J lost 2 bases, and 13 bases lay in between. The V gene's germline CDR1 is SGHAT and CDR2 FQNNGV. The CDR3 bases are TGTGCCAGCAGCTTACCGGGACTGGGGGCCTACGAGCAGTACTTC. Its translation is CASSLPGLGAYEQYF. The complete variable domain, with remaining parts taken from reference TRBV11-2 and TRBJ2-7, reads EAGVAQSPRYKIIEKRQSVAFWCNPISGHATLYWYQQILGQGPKLLIQFQNNGVVDDSQLPKDRFSAERLKGVDSTLKIQPAKLEDSAVYLCASSLPGLGAYEQYFGPGTRLTVT.

V and J are TRBV19 and TRBJ2-1; D possibly corresponds to TRBD1 (5 bases). The germline gives CDR1 LNHDA, CDR2 SQIVND (reference sequence). V was clipped by 4 bases and J by 6 bases, with 16 bases between them. There are 15 residues in the CDR3. The CDR3 loop reads CASSRGPYPSNEQFF. The CDR3 coding sequence is TGTGCCAGTAGTAGGGGCCCTTATCCCTCCAATGAGCAGTTCTTC.

The chain couples TRBV30 to TRBJ1-6; D may be TRBD1 (5 bases). Trimming removed 0 bases at V and 10 bases at J, with 13 bases between. Germline lookup yields CDR1 GTSNPN and CDR2 SVGIG (reference sequence). CDR3 size: 14 residues. The CDR3 DNA sequence: TGTGCCTGGAGTGTGGAGGCGGGACCCTCACCCCTCCACTTT. Residues: CAWSVEAGPSPLHF.

A single count supports this clone. The chain combines TRBV10-1 with TRBJ2-3; a possible D gene is TRBD1 (6 bases). Trimming pared 10 bases from V and 5 bases from J, leaving 19 bases between. The germline gives CDR1 WNHNN, CDR2 SYGVQD (reference sequence). CDR3 length equals 14 residues. CDR3 sequence (DNA): TGCGCCACCAATCCCCGTCTAGGGGGAGATACGCAGTATTTT. Protein: CATNPRLGGDTQYF.